This paragraph reports one T cell receptor beta chain. The V segment lost 4 bases and the J segment 6 bases; nucleotides outside the gene matches: 12. The CDR3 is made up of 15 amino acids. The germline gives CDR1 SGHNT, CDR2 YYREEE (reference sequence). The data originate from a study of technical replicates of blood from several donors. The assay was immunoSEQ multiplex PCR, and TCRdb's table has in-frame clones only and misses some. The table includes around 83,000 clones, approximately 92% detected once. Input material: T cells isolated from PBMCs. The V call is TRBV5-4, the J call TRBJ2-7; 8 bases agree with TRBD2. This TCR derives from a human donor in good health. Some clones in this sample may be carry-over from other donors' samples. CDR3 coding DNA: TGTGCCAGCAGCCCTGTAGCGGGACCGGTTACCGAGCAGTACTTC. Translation: CASSPVAGPVTEQYF.